This is a list of T cell receptor beta chains from one sample in a study of identical twins. TCRdb itself ran the 5' RACE reads through MiXCR, one entry per CDR3 protein. The sample shows 1,800,000 or so distinct CDR3 sequences, around 29% of them seen only once. What was sequenced was cord blood. The receptor set was obtained from a newborn girl in good health. CDR3s include the opening cysteine and the closing phenylalanine or tryptophan. The D gene is left open where the match is weak. Expanded clones are given a class, and other clones once, few, many or no size at all.

TRBD2	TRBV4-1	-	TRBJ2-1	TGCGCCAGCAGCCTCACGGGGCTAGCGGGAGTGAAGGGCAATGAGCAGTTCTTC	CASSLTGLAGVKGNEQFF
TRBD1	TRBV20-1	few	TRBJ2-7	TGCAGTGCCCCCGTCCGACAGGGGCAGAGCTCCTACGAGCAGTACTTC	CSAPVRQGQSSYEQYF
-	TRBV11-1	few	TRBJ2-5	TGTGCCAGCAGCTTAGGCGAGAGCGACCACCAAGAGACCCAGTACTTC	CASSLGESDHQETQYF
-	TRBV13	-	TRBJ2-7	TGTGCCAGCAGCTTAGGCCCCCGCTACGAGCGGTACTTC	CASSLGPRYERYF
TRBD2	TRBV7-2	few	TRBJ2-3	TGTGCCAGCAGCCCCGCCGGGACTAGCAGTACAGATACGCAGTATTTT	CASSPAGTSSTDTQYF
-	TRBV12-5	-	TRBJ1-1	TGTGCTAGTGGTCACAGGGTTGGGGGCATGAACACTGAAGCTTTCTTT	CASGHRVGGMNTEAFF
-	TRBV13	-	TRBJ1-4	TGTGCCAGCAGCGTCCTCGGGATGGGGAATGAAAAACTGTTTTTT	CASSVLGMGNEKLFF
-	TRBV19	-	TRBJ1-5	TGTGCCAGTAGTATAGTGGCAGGGGCCAATCAGCCCCAGCATTTT	CASSIVAGANQPQHF
-	TRBV6-2/TRBV6-3	few	TRBJ1-1	TGTGCCACGACCGACAGACCGAACACTGAAGCTTTCTTT	CATTDRPNTEAFF
-	TRBV20-1	-	TRBJ2-1	TGCAGTGCTAGAATATGTGGGGAGCAGTTCTTC	CSARICGEQFF
-	TRBV14	few	TRBJ2-6	TGTGCCAGCAGCCAAGGGCCTGTCCTGACTTTC	CASSQGPVLTF
TRBD2	TRBV6-6	-	TRBJ2-3	TGTGCCAGCAGTTACTTGGCGGGGGGGCAAGATACGCAGTATTTT	CASSYLAGGQDTQYF
TRBD1	TRBV6-6	-	TRBJ1-6	TGTGCCAGCAGTATGGGGACAGGGGGCGTTTATAATTCACCCCTCCACTTT	CASSMGTGGVYNSPLHF
-	TRBV21-1	few	TRBJ1-1	TGTGCCAGCAGCAAAGCGCTTTTCCCGACAGGGTGGGCTTTCTTT	CASSKALFPTGWAFF
TRBD2	TRBV9	-	TRBJ2-1	TGTGCCAGCAGCGCTAGCGGAACCTACGAGCAGTTCTTC	CASSASGTYEQFF
-	TRBV20-1	-	TRBJ1-1	TGCAGTGCCTCATTCCCCGGAACAGGCCGAACTGAAGCTTTCTTT	CSASFPGTGRTEAFF
-	TRBV2	-	TRBJ2-1	TGTGCCAGCACTAAAACACTAGTTCAAGAGACCCAGTTCTTC	CASTKTLVQETQFF
TRBD1	TRBV6-5	few	TRBJ2-3	TGTGCCAGCAGCCCGTGGACAGGCTACTTAGATACGCAGTATTTT	CASSPWTGYLDTQYF
-	TRBV10-3	few	TRBJ1-4	TGTGCCACCCGCCGGGGTGAAAAACTGTTTTTT	CATRRGEKLFF
TRBD2	TRBV10-3	-	TRBJ2-7	TGTGCCATCGGGCAACCGGGACTAGCAAACGAGCAGTACTTC	CAIGQPGLANEQYF
-	TRBV20-1	-	TRBJ2-5	TGCAGTGCTAGTCGCAGGGTGGAGACCCAGTACTTC	CSASRRVETQYF
-	TRBV10-3	many	TRBJ2-7	TGTGCCATCAGTGAGCTCAGGGGGGACGAGCAGTACTTC	CAISELRGDEQYF
-	TRBV7-9	-	TRBJ1-5	TGTGCCAGCAGCTTACAAGAGGGTCAGCCCCAGCATTTT	CASSLQEGQPQHF
-	TRBV20-1	few	TRBJ2-5	TGCAGTGCTAGAGGTCATGGGAGCGAGACCCAGTACTTC	CSARGHGSETQYF
-	TRBV20-1	few	TRBJ1-4	TGCAGTGCTAGATCCGGGGTTGATGAAAAACTGTTTTTT	CSARSGVDEKLFF
-	TRBV20-1	few	TRBJ2-3	TGCAGTATACAGGGTCCCTACATCGGCACAGATACGCAGTATTTT	CSIQGPYIGTDTQYF
-	TRBV20-1	-	TRBJ1-4	TGCAGTGCGCCAGGTGGCCTGGGTGAAAAACTGTTTTTT	CSAPGGLGEKLFF
-	TRBV28	-	TRBJ2-7	TGTGCCAGCAGTTTAGGGCCGTCTTTCTACAGATCAGGAAAAAGCTCCTACAATGAGCAGTACTTC	CASSLGPSFYRSGKSSYNEQYF
TRBD1	TRBV5-1	-	TRBJ2-1	TGCGCCAGCAGCTCGGACAGGGTCTCCTACAATGAGCAGTTCTTC	CASSSDRVSYNEQFF
-	TRBV27	few	TRBJ2-7	TGTGCCAGCAGTTTATTTCGACGTCCGGGCGACGAGCAGTACTTC	CASSLFRRPGDEQYF
-	TRBV7-9	-	TRBJ2-7	TGTGCCAGCAGCCTCCCTGGTGGTGAGACCTACGAGCAGTACTTC	CASSLPGGETYEQYF
TRBD2	TRBV6-1	-	TRBJ2-1	TGTGCCAGCAGTGGTAGCGGGGCCGAACCCTACAATGAGCAGTTCTTC	CASSGSGAEPYNEQFF
TRBD2	TRBV24-1	-	TRBJ2-3	TGTGCCACCAGGAGTGGCGGGAGGACAGATACGCAGTATTTT	CATRSGGRTDTQYF
-	TRBV10-2	few	TRBJ2-7	TGCGCCAGCAGGGAGACAGCGTCCTACGAGCAGTACTTC	CASRETASYEQYF
-	TRBV28	-	TRBJ1-1	TGTGCCAGCAGTTTGGGGGACCGCCCTGAAGCTTTCTTT	CASSLGDRPEAFF
TRBD1	TRBV4-2	-	TRBJ1-2	TGTGCCAGCAGCCAAGATGAGAACAGGGGGCGCGAGGACTATGGCTACACCTTC	CASSQDENRGREDYGYTF
-	TRBV10-3	few	TRBJ2-3	TGTGCCATCAGTGGAGGGGGGCCCGATACGCAGTATTTT	CAISGGGPDTQYF
-	TRBV4-1	-	TRBJ1-5	TGCGCCAGCAGCCAAGTACTTTCCCGGGGCGAGGGCAATCAGCCCCAGCATTTT	CASSQVLSRGEGNQPQHF
-	TRBV15	once	TRBJ2-2	TGTGCCACCAGCAGAGCGACAGGGAACACCGGGGAGCTGTTTTTT	CATSRATGNTGELFF
-	TRBV18	few	TRBJ2-6	TGTGCCAGCTCACCATATCGGACAAGTACCTCGATCTCTGGGGCCAACGTCCTGACTTTC	CASSPYRTSTSISGANVLTF
-	TRBV21-1	-	TRBJ1-2	TGTGCCAGCAGCCCCCCCAGGCAGAGCACCTATGGCTACACCTTC	CASSPPRQSTYGYTF
TRBD1	TRBV6-1	many	TRBJ2-3	TGTGCCAGCAGTGGCCGGACAGGGCGAAACACAGATACGCAGTATTTT	CASSGRTGRNTDTQYF
-	TRBV5-4	-	TRBJ1-1	TGTGCCAGCAGCTTGGGGCCTACCCGGGGGAACACTGAAGCTTTCTTT	CASSLGPTRGNTEAFF
-	TRBV7-6	-	TRBJ2-7	TGTGCCAGCTCTGAGGGGGTCGAGCAGTACTTC	CASSEGVEQYF
-	TRBV7-2	few	TRBJ2-5	TGTGCCAGCAGCTTACAGGGCCACGGCAATGAGCAGTACTTC	CASSLQGHGNEQYF
-	TRBV7-9	few	TRBJ2-1	TGTGCCAGCAGCCCTCGGTGGCTAGCCTACAATGAGCAGTTCTTC	CASSPRWLAYNEQFF
-	TRBV24-1	-	TRBJ2-5	TGTGCCACCAGTGATTTCTGGCCAACAACGCGTCAAGAGACCCAGTACTTC	CATSDFWPTTRQETQYF
-	TRBV11-2	many	TRBJ1-2	TGTGCCAGCAGCTCTCCCTTAACAGCCCCCTATGGCTACACCTTC	CASSSPLTAPYGYTF
-	TRBV2	-	TRBJ1-5	TGTGCCAGCAGTGCTAAGGGGTCCCAGCCCCAGCATTTT	CASSAKGSQPQHF
TRBD1	TRBV4-1	few	TRBJ1-2	TGCGCCAGCAGCCAACTATCCGGGACAGCTAACTATGGCTACACCTTC	CASSQLSGTANYGYTF
TRBD1	TRBV18	-	TRBJ1-1	TGTGCCAGCTCACCACGGTGGACAGGGGTGGACACTGAAGCTTTCTTT	CASSPRWTGVDTEAFF
-	TRBV19	-	TRBJ1-6	TGTGCCAGTAGTCACCGGACCTATGCGAGCTCCTATAATTCACCCCTCCACTTT	CASSHRTYASSYNSPLHF
-	TRBV7-2	-	TRBJ1-2	TGTGCCAGCAGCTTAGCGCGGGCGGGAGGCTACACCTTC	CASSLARAGGYTF